The clone carrying this TCR beta chain is termed medium-sized (0.01 to 0.1%). TCRdb recomputed calls from the PCR reads with MiXCR, one row per CDR3 protein. The sample yields over 15,000 distinct CDR3 sequences, about 43% seen once. This specimen comes from a study of CD4 and CD8 cells across lung adenocarcinoma regions. In germline, CDR1 is MNHNS, CDR2 SASEGT. The CDR3 is 14 amino acids. Localized lung adenocarcinoma, a non-small cell lung cancer, affected the donors. This receptor was obtained from a male donor with lung adenocarcinoma. The CD4 and CD8 labels of this study may be unreliable. The source material was CD4+ T cells from the margin of a lung tumor. The chain carries TRBV6-1 and TRBJ2-5; D gene ambiguous. TRBJ2-7 explains the end of the DNA better; the J call may be wrong. CDR3 region: CASSEIPHIGEQYF. The CDR3 DNA reads TGTGCCAGCAGTGAAATCCCCCATATCGGCGAGCAGTACTTC.